Listed here are 16 T cell receptor beta chains from one sample, sequenced in a study of molecular identifiers for immune sequencing clone quantification. From the PCR reads, TCRdb called clonotypes with MiXCR, one entry per CDR3 protein. Of approximately 590,000 distinct CDR3 sequences listed, roughly 27% are singletons. Sequences were obtained from naive CD8+ T cells from blood, with Jurkat cell RNA spiked in. Documented subset: FACS-sorted CD8+CD4-CCR7+CD45RA+ naive T cells. All receptors come from a human donor in good health. Some libraries in this study had Jurkat cell RNA spiked in.

This chain uses TRBV12-3 or TRBV12-4 with TRBJ1-5; D perhaps matches TRBD1 (6 bases). Trimming stripped 3 bases from V and 3 bases from J, with 15 bases between. The CDR3 length is 16 residues. The CDR3 region is CASSFYSSGANQPQHF. For the CDR3, the DNA is TGTGCCAGCAGTTTCTACTCCTCGGGGGCCAATCAGCCCCAGCATTTT.

As to this clonotype: An end of the junction does not agree with germline; a read error may underlie this. V usage is TRBV12-3 or TRBV12-4 and J usage is TRBJ2-2; the match to TRBD2 covers 7 bases. The CDR3 runs to 15 residues. In DNA form, the CDR3 reads TGTGCCGGCAGCCATACTAGCGCGGTCGCCGGGGAGCTGTTTTTT. Amino acid sequence: CAGSHTSAVAGELFF.

This clonotype was observed at least ten times. The gene calls are TRBV12-3 or TRBV12-4 and TRBJ1-5; D is unclear. Trimming pared 3 bases from V and 6 bases from J, leaving 12 bases between. The CDR3 spans 14 residues. The CDR3 DNA follows: TGTGCCAGCAGTTTCAGTTTCCCAGGTCAGCCCCAGCATTTT. Amino acids: CASSFSFPGQPQHF.

Of note for this clonotype: Germline is not matched at one junction end, which may reflect a read error. The chain is built from TRBV7-9 and TRBJ2-5, with D perhaps being TRBD1 or TRBD2 (5 bases each). The germline CDR1 and CDR2 sequences are SEHNR and FQNEAQ (reference sequence). The CDR3 loop spans 15 amino acids. This CDR3 is CASSRPSGTQEPQYF. CDR3 bases: TGTGCCAGCAGCCGCCCTTCGGGGACCCAAGAGCCCCAGTACTTC.

This clonotype was picked up many times. The V call is TRBV13, the J call TRBJ2-1, with 8 bases that match TRBD1. Germline V gives CDR1 PRHDT, CDR2 FYEKMQ (reference sequence). The CDR3 runs 15 residues. V trimming: 6 bases; J trimming: 6 bases; junction bases outside the gene matches: 10. The CDR3 DNA follows: TGTGCCAGCAGTCGAACATCGGACAGGGCCAATGAGCAGTTCTTC. This codes for CASSRTSDRANEQFF.

As concerns this clonotype: Since no conserved phenylalanine or tryptophan closes the CDR3, a read error is the likely cause. The chain employs TRBV7-6 and TRBJ2-7, with D perhaps being TRBD1 or TRBD2 (6 bases each). There are 16 residues in the CDR3. V lost 5 bases to trimming and J lost 5 bases, with 22 bases between them. Germline CDR1 SGHVS, CDR2 FNYEAQ. The CDR3 sequence is CASSQSGRLRGDEQYY. The CDR3 DNA follows: TGTGCCAGCAGCCAATCGGGAAGGTTAAGGGGGGACGAGCAGTACTAC.

In its sample, this clonotype was seen many times. The rearrangement joins TRBV20-1 to TRBJ2-3, with a possible D match to TRBD1 (6 bases). The germline CDR1 and CDR2 sequences are DFQATT and SNEGSKA (reference sequence). The CDR3 runs 15 residues. The V and J ends lost 0 bases and 2 bases respectively, with 12 bases between them. CDR3 in DNA: TGCAGTGCTAGAGATCTACAGGGTAACACAGATACGCAGTATTTT. This sequence encodes CSARDLQGNTDTQYF.

Points on this clonotype: A far more abundant clone sits one base away, making this likely a read error. V and J are TRBV12-3 or TRBV12-4 and TRBJ2-5; no firm D call. The CDR3 sequence is 11 residues long. CDR3 sequence reads: CASSFRETHYF. CDR3 nucleotides: TGTGCCAGCAGTTTCCGTGAGACCCACTACTTC.

Of note for this clonotype: At one end, the junction sequence differs from germline, possibly due to a read error. The CDR3: CASSGGPLSSYEQSF. The CDR3 nucleotides read TGCGCCAGCAGTGGTGGGCCCCTTTCCTCCTACGAGCAGTCCTTC. The chain joins TRBV10-1 to TRBJ2-7; D remains ambiguous. Germline V gene sequence: CDR1 WNHNN, CDR2 SYGVQD (reference sequence). This CDR3 spans 15 amino acids.

This clonotype was found a few times. V is TRBV27 and J is TRBJ2-7, with a tentative D call TRBD2 (6 bases). The V gene lost 5 bases and the J gene lost 3 bases, with 11 bases spanning the gap. CDR3 size: 13 residues. The germline gives CDR1 MNHEY, CDR2 SMNVEV (reference sequence). The CDR3: CASSRGLDYEQYF. The CDR3 DNA follows: TGTGCCAGCAGTCGGGGACTCGACTACGAGCAGTACTTC.

A remark on this clonotype: One end of the junction varies from germline; a read error may be responsible. The chain joins TRBV28 to TRBJ1-1; D is perhaps TRBD1 (5 bases). The germline V gene has CDR1 MDHEN and CDR2 SYDVKM. CDR3 size: 13 residues. Here the CDR3 reads CASSLPGGTEALF. The CDR3 bases are TGTGCCAGCAGTTTACCAGGAGGGACTGAAGCTCTCTTT.

This clonotype was seen repeatedly, ten times or more. The chain has TRBV9 and TRBJ1-1; a weak D match, TRBD1 (5 bases). V gave up 2 bases and J gave up 5 bases, with 10 bases separating them. The CDR3 is made up of 13 amino acids. CDR1 and CDR2 from the germline V gene are SGDLS and YYNGEE. CDR3 residues: CASSVGGYTEAFF. CDR3 nucleotides: TGTGCCAGCAGCGTCGGGGGTTATACTGAAGCTTTCTTT. The variable domain in full, completed from reference TRBV9 and TRBJ1-1, reads DSGVTQTPKHLITATGQRVTLRCSPRSGDLSVYWYQQSLDQGLQFLIQYYNGEERAKGNILERFSAQQFPDLHSELNLSSLELGDSALYFCASSVGGYTEAFFGQGTRLTVV.

This clonotype was counted a few times. V is TRBV7-9 and J is TRBJ2-7; D remains unclear. The germline gives CDR1 SEHNR, CDR2 FQNEAQ (reference sequence). Trimming removed 4 bases at V and 6 bases at J, with 16 bases between. The CDR3 covers 14 residues. For the CDR3, the DNA is TGTGCCAGCAGCTCACCAGTCGCCCGTTTCGAGCAGTACTTC. It translates to CASSSPVARFEQYF.

The V and J genes are TRBV15 and TRBJ1-5, with a possible D match to TRBD1 (6 bases). V was shortened by 2 bases and J by 2 bases, with 10 bases between the two germline ends. Germline V gene lookup returns CDR1 LNHNV and CDR2 YYDKDF (reference sequence). There are 15 residues in the CDR3. CDR3 coding DNA: TGTGCCACCAGCAGAAACAGGGAGGGCAATCAGCCCCAGCATTTT. This gives the protein CATSRNREGNQPQHF.

This clonotype came up a few times. This chain connects TRBV7-2 to TRBJ2-1, with D hard to call. The CDR3 sequence is 14 residues long. Germline loops: CDR1 SGHTA, CDR2 FQGNSA. V lost 2 bases to trimming and J lost 2 bases, with 7 bases between them. CDR3: CASSLQATYNEQFF. The CDR3 region has the DNA TGTGCCAGCAGCTTACAGGCGACCTACAATGAGCAGTTCTTC.

This clonotype was recorded at least ten times. The gene calls are TRBV25-1 and TRBJ2-2; 8 bases fit TRBD1. This CDR3 has 12 residues. With V trimmed by 6 bases and J by 6 bases, 0 bases remained unmatched. Germline V gives CDR1 MGHDK, CDR2 SYGVNS. This CDR3 is CASRQGAGELFF. For the CDR3, the DNA is TGTGCCAGCAGACAGGGGGCCGGGGAGCTGTTTTTT.